The clone carrying this TCR beta chain appeared a few times. The sample originates from a study of cytomegalovirus exposure and HLA in healthy donors. Primers included in the PCR were 60 Vbeta and 13 Jbeta primers. Here immunoSEQ multiplex PCR was the method, and the copy in TCRdb shows in-frame clones only, minus some. The sample shows about 160,000 clones, 65% to 85% of them seen only once. This receptor was obtained from a woman between 40 and 55 years old in good health and CMV-seropositive. Sequenced: PBMCs.

The CDR3 DNA sequence: TGTGCCAGCAGCTTCGGTCGAACCCAAGAGACCCAGTACTTC. Amino acid sequence: CASSFGRTQETQYF. The chain carries TRBV7-2 and TRBJ2-5; D remains unclear. V was shortened by 3 bases and J by 1 base, with 9 bases between the two germline ends. Germline CDR1 and CDR2: SGHTA and FQGNSA. There are 14 residues in the CDR3.